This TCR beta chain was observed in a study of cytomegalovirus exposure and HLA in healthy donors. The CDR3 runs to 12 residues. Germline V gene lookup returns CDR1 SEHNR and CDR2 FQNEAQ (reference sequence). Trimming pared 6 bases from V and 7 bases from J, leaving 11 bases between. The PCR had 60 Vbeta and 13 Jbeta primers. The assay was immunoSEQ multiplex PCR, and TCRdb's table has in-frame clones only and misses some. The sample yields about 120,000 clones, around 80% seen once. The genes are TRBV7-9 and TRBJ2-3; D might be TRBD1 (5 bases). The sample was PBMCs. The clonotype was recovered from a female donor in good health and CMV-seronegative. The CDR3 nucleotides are TGTGCCAGCAGTTCAGGGTTCAATACGCAGTATTTT. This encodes CASSSGFNTQYF. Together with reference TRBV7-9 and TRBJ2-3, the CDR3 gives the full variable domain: DTGVSQNPRHKITKRGQNVTFRCDPISEHNRLYWYRQTLGQGPEFLTYFQNEAQLEKSRLLSDRFSAERPKGSFSTLEIQRTEQGDSAMYLCASSSGFNTQYFGPGTRLTVL.